This TCR beta chain was sequenced in a study of T cells in Graves' hyperthyroidism and ophthalmopathy. Study-wide background: Initial diagnosis, before any treatment, was when peripheral blood was collected.

With duration under 3 months, ophthalmopathy was active: Clinical Activity Score at least 3, NOSPECS at least 4. Clinical symptoms, serum thyroxine, TRAb, thyroid ultrasound and orbital computed tomography established diagnosis. CDR3 length: 15 residues. V gave up 3 bases and J gave up 3 bases, with 17 bases separating them. Per the germline V gene, CDR1 is GTSNPN and CDR2 is SVGIG (reference sequence). RNA transcripts yielded amplified TCR beta CDR3 regions. In the first-round RT-PCR of the TCR CDR3, the HTBI primer set was used. In TCRdb, the multiplex PCR reads were re-called with MiXCR into one record per CDR3 protein. The sample lists 530,000 or so distinct CDR3 sequences; roughly a quarter were seen once. This clonotype was seen at least ten times.

What was sequenced was blood. V and J are TRBV30 and TRBJ1-1; D is perhaps TRBD1 (6 bases). The TCR was taken from a woman aged 25-40 years with Graves' ophthalmopathy. CDR3 region: CAWREEGGWDTEAFF. The CDR3 DNA reads TGTGCCTGGAGGGAGGAAGGGGGATGGGACACTGAAGCTTTCTTT.